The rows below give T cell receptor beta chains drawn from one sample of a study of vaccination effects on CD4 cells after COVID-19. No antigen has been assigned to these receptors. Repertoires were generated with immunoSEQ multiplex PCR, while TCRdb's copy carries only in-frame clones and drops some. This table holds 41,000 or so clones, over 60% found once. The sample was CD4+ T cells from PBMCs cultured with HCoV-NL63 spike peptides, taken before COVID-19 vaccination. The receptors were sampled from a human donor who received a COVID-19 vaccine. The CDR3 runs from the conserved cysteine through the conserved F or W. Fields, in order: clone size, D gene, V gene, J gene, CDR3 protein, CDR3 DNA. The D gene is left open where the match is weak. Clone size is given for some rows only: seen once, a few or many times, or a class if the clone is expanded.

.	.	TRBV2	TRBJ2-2	CASSFGTYATGELFF	TGTGCCAGCAGCTTTGGGACCTATGCCACCGGGGAGCTGTTTTTT
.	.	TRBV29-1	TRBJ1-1	CSVVRTAGTEAFF	TGCAGCGTTGTTAGGACAGCCGGCACTGAAGCTTTCTTT
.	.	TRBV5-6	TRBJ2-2	CASSFAASNTGELFF	TGTGCCAGCAGCTTCGCTGCCTCGAACACCGGGGAGCTGTTTTTT
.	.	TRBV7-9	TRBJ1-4	CASSLFGAGLRGEKLFF	TGTGCCAGCAGCTTATTCGGGGCAGGCCTCCGAGGGGAAAAACTGTTTTTT
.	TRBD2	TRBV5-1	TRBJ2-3	CASSSTSGGETDTQYF	TGCGCCAGCAGCTCTACTAGCGGGGGGGAGACAGATACGCAGTATTTT
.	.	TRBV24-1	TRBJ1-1	CATSDPPDTEAFF	TGTGCCACCAGTGATCCGCCGGACACTGAAGCTTTCTTT
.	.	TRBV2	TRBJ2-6	CASTSDSGANVLTF	TGTGCCAGCACCTCTGACTCTGGGGCCAACGTCCTGACTTTC
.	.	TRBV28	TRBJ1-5	CATRVGERQPQHF	TGTGCCACCCGCGTGGGGGAACGTCAGCCCCAGCATTTT
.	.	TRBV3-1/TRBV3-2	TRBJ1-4	CASSQDWARKLFF	TGTGCCAGCAGCCAAGATTGGGCGCGAAAACTGTTTTTT
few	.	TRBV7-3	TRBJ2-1	CASSHFGPTPENEQFF	TGTGCCAGCAGCCACTTCGGACCCACCCCAGAAAATGAGCAGTTCTTC
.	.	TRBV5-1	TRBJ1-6	CASSLELSGFGSPLHF	TGCGCCAGCAGCTTGGAATTGTCAGGGTTTGGGTCACCCCTCCACTTT
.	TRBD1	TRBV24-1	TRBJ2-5	CATSEPAGTGFQETQYF	TGTGCCACCAGTGAACCGGCCGGGACAGGTTTCCAAGAGACCCAGTACTTC
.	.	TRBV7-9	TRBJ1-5	CASGGTNSNQPQHF	TGTGCCAGCGGCGGGACCAATAGCAATCAGCCCCAGCATTTT
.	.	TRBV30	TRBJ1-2	CAWSVGLYYGYTF	TGTGCCTGGAGTGTGGGGCTTTACTATGGCTACACCTTC
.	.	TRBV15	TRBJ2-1	CATSRVGRGNEQFF	TGTGCCACCAGCAGAGTCGGTAGGGGTAATGAGCAGTTCTTC
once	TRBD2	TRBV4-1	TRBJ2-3	CASSQRAGTSGGANGDTQYF	TGCGCCAGCAGCCAAAGGGCGGGGACTAGCGGGGGGGCCAACGGAGATACGCAGTATTTT
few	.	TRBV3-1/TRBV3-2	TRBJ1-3	CASSLGTPPLGNTIYF	TGTGCCAGCAGCCTCGGGACTCCTCCCCTAGGGAACACCATATATTTT
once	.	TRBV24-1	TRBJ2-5	CATSDSSGVVQETQYF	TGTGCCACCAGTGATTCGTCGGGGGTCGTTCAAGAGACCCAGTACTTC
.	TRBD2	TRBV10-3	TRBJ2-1	CAISESIGSAAGNYNEQFF	TGTGCCATCAGTGAGTCGATCGGTTCCGCAGCGGGGAACTACAATGAGCAGTTCTTC
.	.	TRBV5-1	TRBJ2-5	CASSVAAGQETQYF	TGCGCCAGCAGCGTCGCAGCGGGTCAGGAGACCCAGTACTTC
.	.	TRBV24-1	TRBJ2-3	CATRGGQGTDTQYF	TGTGCCACCCGGGGAGGGCAGGGGACAGATACGCAGTATTTT
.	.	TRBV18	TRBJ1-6	CASSPTRSQGSPLHF	TGTGCCAGCTCACCAACCAGATCACAGGGTTCACCCCTCCACTTT
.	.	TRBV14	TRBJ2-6	CASSQNSGANVLTF	TGTGCCAGCAGCCAAAACTCTGGGGCCAACGTCCTGACTTTC
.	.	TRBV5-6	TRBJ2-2	CASSRAGASVTGELFF	TGTGCCAGCAGCCGGGCGGGCGCTAGCGTGACCGGGGAGCTGTTTTTT
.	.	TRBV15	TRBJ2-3	CATSRGDRSSTDTQYF	TGTGCCACCAGCAGAGGAGACAGGTCTAGCACAGATACGCAGTATTTT
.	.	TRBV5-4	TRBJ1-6	CASSLAGGLNSPLHF	TGTGCCAGCAGCTTGGCTGGGGGGCTGAATTCACCCCTCCACTTT
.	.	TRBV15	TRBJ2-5	CATKGDQETQYF	TGTGCCACCAAGGGAGATCAAGAGACCCAGTACTTC
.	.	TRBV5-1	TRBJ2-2	CASKPFGAGSGELFF	.
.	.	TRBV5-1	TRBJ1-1	CASSWEAPTEAFF	TGCGCCAGCAGCTGGGAGGCCCCCACTGAAGCTTTCTTT
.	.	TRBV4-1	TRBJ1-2	CASSQASGGNYGYTF	TGCGCCAGCAGCCAAGCTTCCGGGGGTAACTATGGCTACACCTTC
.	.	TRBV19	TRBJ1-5	CASSGFKGYSNQPQHF	TGTGCCAGTAGTGGGTTTAAGGGTTATAGCAATCAGCCCCAGCATTTT
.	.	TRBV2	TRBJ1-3	CASSRGAPGRNTIYF	TGTGCCAGCAGTCGGGGGGCCCCAGGAAGAAACACCATATATTTT
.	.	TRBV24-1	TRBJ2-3	CATSDRPGTQTTDTQYF	TGTGCCACCAGTGATCGCCCCGGGACCCAGACTACAGATACGCAGTATTTT
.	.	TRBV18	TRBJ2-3	CASSPLAADTQYF	TGTGCCAGCTCACCACTAGCAGCAGATACGCAGTATTTT
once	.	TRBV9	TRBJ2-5	CASSVAGALETQYF	TGTGCCAGCAGCGTAGCGGGGGCATTGGAGACCCAGTACTTC
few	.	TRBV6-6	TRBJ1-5	CASTSYSGSGQPQHF	TGTGCCAGCACATCCTACTCAGGTTCGGGTCAGCCCCAGCATTTT
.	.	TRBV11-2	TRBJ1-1	CASSWTNTEAFF	TGTGCCAGCAGCTGGACGAACACTGAAGCTTTCTTT